This T cell receptor (beta chain) is drawn from a study of tissue T cells after allogeneic stem cell transplantation. Study findings and constraints: Across patients, clones rarely overlapped, yet motif clusters were shared tissue-specifically. Which tissue TCRs were alloreactive or antigen-specific was not determined. Some clones might be persisting host cells. Blood and spleen captured only part of the tissue TCR repertoire.

Germline values: CDR1 SQVVS, CDR2 ANEGSEA. The ends were cut back, 3 bases at V and 4 bases at J, with 10 bases in the middle. This CDR3 has 12 amino acids. Produced via immunoSEQ multiplex PCR; TCRdb's table is partial and in-frame only. Altogether just over 20,000 clones are present, more than 65% being singletons, with the ten largest covering about 0.41%. Only a few counts were recorded for this clone. The antigen is unknown. Gene labels here are mouse ones. The observed sequence ends 1 residue before the CDR3 terminus, with the missing tail filled in from the germline J gene. This chain connects TRBV30 to TRBJ2-7; D call uncertain. The clonotype was recovered from a female BALB/c mouse in good health. For this mouse line, the MHC haplotype is H2-d. Source material: blood. The CDR3: CSSRGRVYEQYF. CDR3 DNA, as far as it was read: TGTAGTTCTAGGGGTAGGGTTTATGAACAGTAC.